This T cell receptor beta chain came from a study of cytomegalovirus exposure and HLA in healthy donors. This CDR3 comprises 18 residues. Germline V CDR1 and CDR2: MNHNS, SASEGT. After removal of 4 bases from V and 9 bases from J, the junction contained 18 bases not matched to a gene. In the PCR, 60 Vbeta and 13 Jbeta primers were used. Repertoires were generated with immunoSEQ multiplex PCR, while TCRdb's copy carries only in-frame clones and drops some. The sample has more than 200,000 clones; 85% to 90% are singletons. A word on this clone: The antigen remains unidentified.

General study results and limits: The study put some 160 TCR beta chains on its list as cytomegalovirus-associated. Among the most significant clusters, several appeared linked to common viral pathogens in a later analysis. Rates of TCR association differed by HLA locus in a later analysis, with DRB1 highest and HLA-C lowest. The number of N-insertions in an Asian-associated ancestry cluster was reportedly below the approximately 690-donor mean in a later analysis.

This sequence was found in a human donor in good health. Sequencing was performed on PBMCs. The chain couples TRBV6-1 to TRBJ2-1, with TRBD1 matching over 10 bases. CDR3 coding DNA: TGTGCCAGCAGTGGAATGAGGGTACCGGGACAGGGGACTGGTGAGCAGTTCTTC. It translates to CASSGMRVPGQGTGEQFF.